This note documents a single T cell receptor (beta chain) sequence. Germline assignment: CDR1 SEHNR and CDR2 FQNEAQ (reference sequence). The CDR3 has 14 amino acids. V dropped 6 bases and J dropped 7; count of bases not matched to a gene: 5. This record belongs to a study of blood T cell repertoires in COVID-19. The wider study: The study drew acute and convalescent COVID-19 samples from the United States, Italy and Spain.

Only in-frame clones appear in the TCRdb table, and some are missing; sequencing was by immunoSEQ multiplex PCR. The repertoire holds about 250,000 clones, approximately 85% seen once, with more than 4.5% in the top ten. This chain joins TRBV7-9 and TRBJ2-1; 11 bases agree with TRBD2. Sequenced material: peripheral blood. This TCR derives from a man in his forties or fifties with COVID-19, enrolled during active disease. The CDR3: CASSRGLAENEQFF. CDR3 DNA sequence: TGTGCCAGCAGTAGGGGACTAGCGGAAAATGAGCAGTTCTTC.